The 25 T cell receptor beta chains reported below all come from one sample, sequenced in a study of T cells in Graves' hyperthyroidism and ophthalmopathy. RNA transcripts yielded amplified TCR beta CDR3 regions. HTBI primers were the set used in a first-round RT-PCR of the TCR CDR3. TCRdb fed the multiplex PCR reads into MiXCR, producing one record per CDR3 protein. The sample contains approximately 600,000 distinct CDR3 sequences, around 16% of which appear only once. Sequenced input: blood. These receptors all stem from a woman aged 25 to 39 with Graves' hyperthyroidism.

This clonotype was recorded at least ten times. This rearrangement joins TRBV28 to TRBJ1-4; D perhaps matches TRBD1 (5 bases). The CDR3 spans 14 residues. V was cut by 5 bases and J by 4 bases, with 11 bases left in between. Per the germline V gene, CDR1 is MDHEN and CDR2 is SYDVKM. The CDR3 region is CASSLDSLNEKLFF. In DNA, the CDR3 is TGTGCCAGCAGTCTCGACAGCCTTAATGAAAAACTGTTTTTT.

This rearrangement joins TRBV11-3 to TRBJ2-3; D remains ambiguous. The CDR3 covers 16 residues. Germline V CDR1 and CDR2: SGHNT, YENEEA. V lost 6 bases, J lost 3 bases, and 19 bases lay in between. The CDR3 sequence is CASRSKVRVRTDTQYF. CDR3 sequence (DNA): TGTGCCAGCAGGTCTAAGGTTCGAGTTAGGACAGATACGCAGTATTTT.

This clonotype was observed a few times. The chain carries TRBV19 and TRBJ2-1; 7 bases line up with TRBD2. The germline V gene has CDR1 LNHDA and CDR2 SQIVND (reference sequence). Trimming removed 3 bases from V and 2 bases from J; junction bases left unmatched: 7. The CDR3 is 16 residues long. CDR3 protein: CASSILRGVAYNEQFF. CDR3 bases: TGTGCCAGTAGTATTTTACGGGGGGTTGCCTACAATGAGCAGTTCTTC.

Many counts were recorded for this clonotype. The chain uses TRBV28 and TRBJ1-5; 8 bases fit TRBD1. The CDR3 loop spans 16 amino acids. Germline CDR1 and CDR2: MDHEN and SYDVKM. The junction had 9 bases not matched to a gene; V was cut back by 6 bases and J by 2 bases. The CDR3 DNA is TGTGCCAGCAGACCAGGGGGCGGGTTAGGCAATCAGCCCCAGCATTTT. Translation: CASRPGGGLGNQPQHF.

This clonotype was found many times. The rearrangement joins TRBV12-5 to TRBJ2-3; 14 nucleotides agree with TRBD2. This CDR3 is 18 amino acids long. Germline CDR1 is LGHNT and CDR2 is FRNRAP. Trimming at V came to 3 bases and at J to 9 bases, leaving 14 bases not matched to a gene. CDR3 nucleotides: TGTGCTAGTGGTTTCTCCTCCCCCGGGACTAGCGGGAGAGACACGCAGTATTTT. It encodes CASGFSSPGTSGRDTQYF.

The chain has TRBV20-1 and TRBJ2-7, with TRBD1 matching over 9 bases. There are 13 residues in the CDR3. From germline, CDR1 is DFQATT and CDR2 SNEGSKA (reference sequence). V was clipped by 3 bases and J by 7 bases; unmatched bases: 7. Written as DNA, the CDR3 is TGCAGTGCTAGCGGACAGGGGCTGGGGGAGCAGTACTTC. As protein: CSASGQGLGEQYF.

This chain uses TRBV20-1 with TRBJ1-1; D is possibly TRBD1 (6 bases). In germline, CDR1 is DFQATT, CDR2 SNEGSKA (reference sequence). This CDR3 has 11 residues. The V end was cut by 8 bases, the J end by 5 bases, with 12 bases between. The CDR3 nucleotides are TGCAGTTCTTCAGGGGAGACTGAAGCTTTCTTT. It translates to CSSSGETEAFF.

Many counts were recorded for this clonotype. The chain is built from TRBV11-2 and TRBJ2-3; D is unresolved. The germline gives CDR1 SGHAT, CDR2 FQNNGV. This CDR3 is built from 17 residues. The V end was cut by 4 bases, the J end by 0 bases, with 17 bases between. The CDR3 here is CASSSGRTVLSTDTQYF. CDR3 bases: TGTGCCAGCAGCTCAGGACGGACGGTTCTTAGCACAGATACGCAGTATTTT.

Remarks on this clonotype: The junction does not match germline at one end; this may be a read error. The V and J genes are TRBV6-1 and TRBJ2-2; D is undetermined. Germline loops: CDR1 MNHNS, CDR2 SASEGT. The CDR3 length is 15 residues. CDR3 amino acids: CASITPSMNTEELFF. As DNA, the CDR3 is TGTGCCAGCATAACCCCAAGTATGAACACCGAGGAGCTGTTTTTT.

This clonotype was observed a handful of times. The J gene is TRBJ1-1, the V gene TRBV27, with a weak D call TRBD1 (5 bases). V shed 2 bases and J shed 8 bases, with 12 bases lying between them. CDR1 is MNHEY and CDR2 is SMNVEV in the germline V gene (reference sequence). The CDR3 loop spans 13 amino acids. The CDR3 DNA follows: TGTGCCAGCAGTTTAGGTCGGAGGACAGAAGCTTTCTTT. Translating gives CASSLGRRTEAFF.

This clonotype was recorded many times. The chain uses TRBV27 and TRBJ1-2; tentative D call: TRBD1 (5 bases). Germline assignment: CDR1 MNHEY and CDR2 SMNVEV (reference sequence). Trimming took 0 bases from V and 0 from J, leaving 11 bases between them. CDR3 length equals 16 residues. The CDR3 is CASSLSGGKANYGYTF. The CDR3 coding sequence is TGTGCCAGCAGTTTATCGGGGGGGAAAGCTAACTATGGCTACACCTTC.

This clonotype was detected many times. The CDR3 spells CSVGRDPSWSEQYF. The CDR3, as DNA: TGCAGCGTTGGTCGGGACCCCAGCTGGTCCGAGCAGTACTTC. The rearrangement joins TRBV29-1 to TRBJ2-7; either TRBD1 or TRBD2 may fit D (5 bases each). The CDR3 loop spans 14 amino acids. Deletions cut 4 bases from V and 6 bases from J, with 19 bases between. Per the germline V gene, CDR1 is SQVTM and CDR2 is ANQGSEA.

This clonotype was detected a few times. The chain recombines TRBV20-1 with TRBJ2-1; maybe TRBD2 (6 bases). The CDR3 is made up of 16 amino acids. Trimming pared 2 bases from V and 0 bases from J, leaving 14 bases between. Germline assignment: CDR1 DFQATT and CDR2 SNEGSKA (reference sequence). The CDR3 nucleotides are TGCAGTGCTAGATTCGGCGGGGTGAGCTCCTACAATGAGCAGTTCTTC. Its translation is CSARFGGVSSYNEQFF.

This clonotype was seen repeatedly, ten times or more. V usage is TRBV15 and J usage is TRBJ2-1, with TRBD2 matching over 9 bases. Losses at the gene ends were 2 bases for V and 7 bases for J; bases not matched to a gene: 9. Germline CDR1 and CDR2: LNHNV and YYDKDF (reference sequence). There are 16 residues in the CDR3. CDR3 DNA sequence: TGTGCCACCAGCAGACGGGGGAGCGGGAGGCGGAATGAGCAGTTCTTC. Translating it yields CATSRRGSGRRNEQFF.

This chain links TRBV5-1 with TRBJ2-1; 10 bases line up with TRBD2. The trim removed 4 bases at V and 5 bases at J, leaving 6 bases unmatched. CDR3 length: 15 amino acids. CDR1 is SGHRS and CDR2 is YFSETQ in the germline V gene. CDR3 nucleotides: TGCGCCAGCAGCCCGGGACTAGCGCAGAACAATGAGCAGTTCTTC. Its translation is CASSPGLAQNNEQFF.

As for this clonotype: One end of the junction is discordant with germline, which a read error may explain. The chain employs TRBV2 and TRBJ2-1, with no clear D. Germline CDR1 SNHLY, CDR2 FYNNEI. The CDR3 runs 16 residues. The CDR3 sequence: CTSRRAPGRLGHEQFF. CDR3 bases: TGTACCAGCAGACGAGCACCGGGCCGCCTCGGCCATGAGCAGTTCTTC.

Many counts were recorded for this clonotype. The V gene is TRBV10-2, the J gene TRBJ2-5, with TRBD1 matching over 10 bases. This CDR3 has 15 residues. Germline values: CDR1 WSHSY, CDR2 SAAADI. V shed 7 bases, J shed 4 bases, and the junction held 9 bases outside the gene matches. The CDR3 here is CASTQTGGSTETQYF. In DNA, the CDR3 is TGCGCCAGCACCCAGACAGGGGGCTCTACAGAGACCCAGTACTTC.

This clonotype was detected only a few times. In nucleotides, the CDR3 is TGTGCCAGCTCCAAGGAAGGGGCGAATAATGAAAAACTGTTTTTT. This sequence encodes CASSKEGANNEKLFF. The genes are TRBV18 and TRBJ1-4, with a tentative D call TRBD1 (5 bases). Trimming left V 6 bases short and J 4 bases short, with 15 bases between. This CDR3 spans 15 amino acids. Looked up from germline, CDR1 is KGHSH and CDR2 is LQKENI. The full variable domain, in which reference TRBV18 and TRBJ1-4 provide the parts outside the CDR3, is NAGVMQNPRHLVRRRGQEARLRCSPMKGHSHVYWYRQLPEEGLKFMVYLQKENIIDESGMPKERFSAEFPKEGPSILRIQQVVRGDSAAYFCASSKEGANNEKLFFGSGTQLSVL.

This clonotype showed up many times. The CDR3 protein is CATSRGDSQETQYF. CDR3 DNA sequence: TGTGCCACCAGCAGAGGGGACTCCCAAGAGACCCAGTACTTC. The chain employs TRBV15 and TRBJ2-5, with D perhaps matching TRBD2 (6 bases). CDR1 and CDR2 (germline): LNHNV, YYDKDF (reference sequence). This CDR3 has 14 amino acids. Trimming took off 1 base at V and 1 base at J, with 7 bases between the two ends.

This clonotype was seen repeatedly, ten times or more. The chain has TRBV7-2 and TRBJ2-7; 12 positions agree with TRBD2. CDR1 and CDR2 (germline): SGHTA, FQGNSA. With 5 bases clipped from V and 3 bases from J, the junction kept 8 bases outside the gene matches. The CDR3 has 16 residues. CDR3 region: CASSILAGGTIYEQYF. DNA for the CDR3: TGTGCCAGCAGCATACTAGCGGGAGGAACTATCTACGAGCAGTACTTC.

This clonotype showed up many times. V is TRBV2 and J is TRBJ2-2, with D possibly TRBD2 on 5 matching bases. CDR1 and CDR2 (germline): SNHLY, FYNNEI. Trimming took 5 bases from V and 4 from J, leaving 17 bases between them. The CDR3 spans 16 residues. The DNA of the CDR3 is TGTGCCAGCAGTCGTTCGGGTGACGAGGGCACCGGGGAGCTGTTTTTT. Translation gives CASSRSGDEGTGELFF. Full variable domain (rest looked up from reference TRBV2 and TRBJ2-2): EPEVTQTPSHQVTQMGQEVILRCVPISNHLYFYWYRQILGQKVEFLVSFYNNEISEKSEIFDDQFSVERPDGSNFTLKIRSTKLEDSAMYFCASSRSGDEGTGELFFGEGSRLTVL.

V gene TRBV6-1 combines with J gene TRBJ1-2, with 7 bases matching TRBD1. Germline V lookup: CDR1 MNHNS, CDR2 SASEGT. The V gene end was trimmed by 5 bases and the J gene end by 0 bases; junction bases not matched to a gene: 3. This CDR3 comprises 14 residues. The CDR3 reads CASSYRGPNYGYTF. In DNA, the CDR3 is TGTGCCAGCAGTTATAGGGGGCCTAACTATGGCTACACCTTC.

This clonotype was detected many times. The chain links TRBV28 to TRBJ1-1, with D uncertain. Trimming took 4 bases from V and 3 from J, leaving 3 bases between them. CDR1 MDHEN and CDR2 SYDVKM come from the germline V gene. The CDR3 length is 11 residues. The CDR3 region has the DNA TGTGCCAGCAGTTATTACACTGAAGCTTTCTTT. Protein sequence: CASSYYTEAFF.

Details on this clonotype: This may arise from a read error, as a much more abundant clone is one base away. The chain combines TRBV7-9 with TRBJ2-2; D is undetermined. The CDR3 spans 11 residues. The germline CDR1 and CDR2 sequences are SEHNR and FQNEAQ (reference sequence). Trimming removed 6 bases from V and 7 bases from J, with 6 bases in between. CDR3 region: CASSWNGELFF. CDR3 nucleotides: TGTGCCAGCAGTTGGAACGGGGAGCTGTTTTTT.

This clonotype was picked up a small number of times. V usage is TRBV10-2 and J usage is TRBJ1-1; 10 bases agree with TRBD1. V lost 6 bases, J lost 4 bases, and 5 bases stayed unmatched. The CDR3 runs 14 residues. Germline-derived CDR1 and CDR2 are WSHSY and SAAADI. The CDR3: CASRDGQGGTEAFF. For the CDR3, the DNA is TGCGCCAGCAGAGACGGACAGGGGGGCACTGAAGCTTTCTTT.